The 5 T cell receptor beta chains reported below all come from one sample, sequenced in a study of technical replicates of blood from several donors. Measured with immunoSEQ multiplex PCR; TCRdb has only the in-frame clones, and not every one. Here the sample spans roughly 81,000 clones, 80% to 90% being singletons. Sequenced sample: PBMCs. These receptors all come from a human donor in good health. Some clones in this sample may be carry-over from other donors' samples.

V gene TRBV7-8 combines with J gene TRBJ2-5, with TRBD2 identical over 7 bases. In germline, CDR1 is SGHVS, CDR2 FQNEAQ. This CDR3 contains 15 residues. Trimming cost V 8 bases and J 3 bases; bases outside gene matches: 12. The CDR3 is CASRGGTGVKETQYF. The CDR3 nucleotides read TGTGCCAGCCGGGGAGGGACGGGAGTAAAAGAGACCCAGTACTTC.

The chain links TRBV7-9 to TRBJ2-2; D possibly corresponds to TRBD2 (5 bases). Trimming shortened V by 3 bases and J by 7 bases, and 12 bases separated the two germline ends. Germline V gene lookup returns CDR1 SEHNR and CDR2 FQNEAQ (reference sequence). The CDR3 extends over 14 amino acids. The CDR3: CASSLTKRGGELFF. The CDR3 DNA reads TGTGCCAGCAGCTTGACCAAACGGGGCGGGGAGCTGTTTTTT.

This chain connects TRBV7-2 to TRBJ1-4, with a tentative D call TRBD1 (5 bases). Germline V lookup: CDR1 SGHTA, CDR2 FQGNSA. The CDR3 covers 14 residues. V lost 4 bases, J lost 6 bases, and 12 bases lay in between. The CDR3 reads CASSSDMWDEKLFF. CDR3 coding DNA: TGTGCCAGCAGCTCGGACATGTGGGATGAAAAACTGTTTTTT.

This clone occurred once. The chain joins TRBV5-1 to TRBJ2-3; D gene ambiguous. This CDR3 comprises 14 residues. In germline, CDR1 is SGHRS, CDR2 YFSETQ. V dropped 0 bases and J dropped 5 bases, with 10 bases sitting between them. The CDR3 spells CASSLAVSGDTQYF. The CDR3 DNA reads TGCGCCAGCAGCTTGGCCGTCTCCGGAGATACGCAGTATTTT.

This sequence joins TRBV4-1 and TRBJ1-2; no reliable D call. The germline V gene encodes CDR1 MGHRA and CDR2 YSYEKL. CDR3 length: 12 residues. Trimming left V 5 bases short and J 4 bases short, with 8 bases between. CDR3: CASSGERYGYTF. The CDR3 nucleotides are TGCGCCAGCAGCGGGGAGCGCTATGGCTACACCTTC.